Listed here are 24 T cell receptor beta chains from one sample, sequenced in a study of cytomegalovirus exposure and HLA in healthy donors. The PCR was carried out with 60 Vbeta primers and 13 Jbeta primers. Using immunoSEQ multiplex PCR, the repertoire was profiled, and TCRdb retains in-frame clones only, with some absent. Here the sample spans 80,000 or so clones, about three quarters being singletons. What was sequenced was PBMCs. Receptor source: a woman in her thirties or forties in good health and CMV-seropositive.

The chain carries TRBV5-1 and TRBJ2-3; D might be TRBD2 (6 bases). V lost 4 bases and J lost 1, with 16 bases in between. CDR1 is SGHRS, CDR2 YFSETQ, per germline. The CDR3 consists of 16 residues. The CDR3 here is CASSPGIAEGTDTQYF. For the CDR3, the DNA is TGCGCCAGCAGCCCCGGTATAGCGGAGGGCACAGATACGCAGTATTTT.

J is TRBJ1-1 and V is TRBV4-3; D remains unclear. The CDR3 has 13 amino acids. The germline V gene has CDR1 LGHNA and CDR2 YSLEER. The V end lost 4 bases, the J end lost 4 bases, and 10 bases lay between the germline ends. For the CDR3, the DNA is TGCGCCAGCAGCCCCTACGGCGGCACTGAAGCTTTCTTT. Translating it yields CASSPYGGTEAFF.

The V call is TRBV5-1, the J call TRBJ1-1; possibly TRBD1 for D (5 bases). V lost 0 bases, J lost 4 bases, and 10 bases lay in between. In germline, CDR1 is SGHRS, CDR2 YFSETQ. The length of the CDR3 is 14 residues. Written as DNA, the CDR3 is TGCGCCAGCAGCTTGGAAGGACACAGCACTGAAGCTTTCTTT. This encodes CASSLEGHSTEAFF.

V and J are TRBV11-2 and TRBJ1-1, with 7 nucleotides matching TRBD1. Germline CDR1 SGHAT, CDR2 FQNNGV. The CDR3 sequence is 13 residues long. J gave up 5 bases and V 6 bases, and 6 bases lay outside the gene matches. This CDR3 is CASSFDRATEAFF. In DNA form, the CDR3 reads TGTGCCAGCAGTTTCGACAGGGCGACTGAAGCTTTCTTT.

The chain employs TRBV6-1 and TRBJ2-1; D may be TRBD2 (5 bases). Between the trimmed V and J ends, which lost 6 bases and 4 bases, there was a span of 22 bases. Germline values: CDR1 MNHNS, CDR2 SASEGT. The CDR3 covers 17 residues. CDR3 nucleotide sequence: TGTGCCAGCAGCGAAAACATAGGCTACTGGACTTACAATGAGCAGTTCTTC. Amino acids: CASSENIGYWTYNEQFF.

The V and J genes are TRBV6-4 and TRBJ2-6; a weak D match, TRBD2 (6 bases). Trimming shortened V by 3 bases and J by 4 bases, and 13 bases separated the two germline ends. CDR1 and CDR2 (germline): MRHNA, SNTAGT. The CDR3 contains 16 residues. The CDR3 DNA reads TGTGCCAGCAGTGAGGTTGCGGGGCCCGGGGCCAACGTCCTGACTTTC. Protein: CASSEVAGPGANVLTF.

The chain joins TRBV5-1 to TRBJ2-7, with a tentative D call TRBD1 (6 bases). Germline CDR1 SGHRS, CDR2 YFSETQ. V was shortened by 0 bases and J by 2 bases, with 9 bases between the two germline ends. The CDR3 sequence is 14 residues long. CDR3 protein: CASSLAGATYEQYF. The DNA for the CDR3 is TGCGCCAGCAGCTTGGCAGGGGCGACCTACGAGCAGTACTTC.

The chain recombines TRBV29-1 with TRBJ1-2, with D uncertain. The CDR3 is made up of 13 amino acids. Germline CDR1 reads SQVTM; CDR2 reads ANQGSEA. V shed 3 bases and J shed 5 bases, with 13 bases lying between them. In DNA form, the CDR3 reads TGCAGCGTTGACCCTACAGAGGGTTATGGCTACACCTTC. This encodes CSVDPTEGYGYTF.

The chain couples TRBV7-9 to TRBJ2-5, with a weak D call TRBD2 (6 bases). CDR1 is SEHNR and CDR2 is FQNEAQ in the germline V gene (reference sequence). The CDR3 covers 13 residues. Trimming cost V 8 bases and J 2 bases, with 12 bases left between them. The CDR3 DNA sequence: TGTGCCAGCCGGCCGGGGACTCAAGAGACCCAGTACTTC. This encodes CASRPGTQETQYF.

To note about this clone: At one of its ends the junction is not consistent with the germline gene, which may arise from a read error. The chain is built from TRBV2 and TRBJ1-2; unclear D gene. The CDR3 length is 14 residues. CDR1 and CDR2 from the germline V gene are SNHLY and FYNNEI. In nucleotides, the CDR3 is TGTGCCAGCACTTACGCGGGTCCTTTCGATGGCTACCCCTTC. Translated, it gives CASTYAGPFDGYPF. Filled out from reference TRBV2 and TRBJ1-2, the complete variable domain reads EPEVTQTPSHQVTQMGQEVILRCVPISNHLYFYWYRQILGQKVEFLVSFYNNEISEKSEIFDDQFSVERPDGSNFTLKIRSTKLEDSAMYFCASTYAGPFDGYPFGSGTRLTVV.

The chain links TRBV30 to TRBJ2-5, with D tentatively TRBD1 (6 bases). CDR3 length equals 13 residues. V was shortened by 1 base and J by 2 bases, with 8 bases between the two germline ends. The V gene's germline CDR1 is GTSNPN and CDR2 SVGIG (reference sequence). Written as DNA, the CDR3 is TGTGCCTGGAGTGGACAGGCTCAAGAGACCCAGTACTTC. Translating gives CAWSGQAQETQYF. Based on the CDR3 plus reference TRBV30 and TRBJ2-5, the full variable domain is SQTIHQWPATLVQPVGSPLSLECTVEGTSNPNLYWYRQAAGRGLQLLFYSVGIGQISSEVPQNLSASRPQDRQFILSSKKLLLSDSGFYLCAWSGQAQETQYFGPGTRLLVL.

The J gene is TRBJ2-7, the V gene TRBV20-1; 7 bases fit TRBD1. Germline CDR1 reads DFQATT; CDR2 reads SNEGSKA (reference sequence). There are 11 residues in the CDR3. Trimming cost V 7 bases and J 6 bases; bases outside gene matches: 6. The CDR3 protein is CSVPGQLEQYF. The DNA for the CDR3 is TGCAGTGTCCCGGGACAGCTCGAGCAGTACTTC.

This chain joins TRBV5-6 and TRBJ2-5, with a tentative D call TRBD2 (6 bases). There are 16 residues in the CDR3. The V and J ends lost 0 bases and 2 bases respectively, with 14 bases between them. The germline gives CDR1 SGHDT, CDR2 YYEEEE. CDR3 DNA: TGTGCCAGCAGCTTGGGGTACAGCGGGTTTCAAGAGACCCAGTACTTC. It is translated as CASSLGYSGFQETQYF.

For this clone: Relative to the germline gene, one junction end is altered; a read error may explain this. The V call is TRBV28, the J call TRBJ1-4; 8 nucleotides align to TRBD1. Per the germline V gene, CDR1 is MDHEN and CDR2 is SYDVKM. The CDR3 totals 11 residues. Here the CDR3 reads CASSSSDDRGF. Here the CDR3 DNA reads TGTGCCAGCAGTTCTTCTGACGACAGGGGCTTT.

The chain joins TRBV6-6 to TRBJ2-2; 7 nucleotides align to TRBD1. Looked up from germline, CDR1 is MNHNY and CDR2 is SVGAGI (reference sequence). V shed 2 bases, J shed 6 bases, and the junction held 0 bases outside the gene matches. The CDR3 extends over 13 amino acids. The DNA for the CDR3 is TGTGCCAGCAGTTACACAGGGGCCGGGGAGCTGTTTTTT. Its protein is CASSYTGAGELFF.

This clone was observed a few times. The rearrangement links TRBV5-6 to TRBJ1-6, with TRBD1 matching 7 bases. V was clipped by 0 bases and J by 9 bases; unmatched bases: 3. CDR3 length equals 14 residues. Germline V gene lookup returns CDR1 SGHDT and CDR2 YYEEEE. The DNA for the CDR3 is TGTGCCAGCAGCTTGGGGACAGGAAGTTCACCCCTCCACTTT. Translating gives CASSLGTGSSPLHF. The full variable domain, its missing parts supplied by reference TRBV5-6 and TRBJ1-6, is DAGVTQSPTHLIKTRGQQVTLRCSPKSGHDTVSWYQQALGQGPQFIFQYYEEEERQRGNFPDRFSGHQFPNYSSELNVNALLLGDSALYLCASSLGTGSSPLHFGNGTRLTVT.

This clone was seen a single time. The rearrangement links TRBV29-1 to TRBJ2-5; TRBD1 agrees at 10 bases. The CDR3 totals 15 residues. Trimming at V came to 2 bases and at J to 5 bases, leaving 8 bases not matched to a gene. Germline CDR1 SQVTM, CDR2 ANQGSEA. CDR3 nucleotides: TGCAGCGTTGAATTTCTGGGACAGGGGAGTGAGACCCAGTACTTC. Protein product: CSVEFLGQGSETQYF.

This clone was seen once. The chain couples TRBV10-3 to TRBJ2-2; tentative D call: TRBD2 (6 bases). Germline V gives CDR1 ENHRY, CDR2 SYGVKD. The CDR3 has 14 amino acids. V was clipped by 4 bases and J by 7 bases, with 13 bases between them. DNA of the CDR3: TGTGCCATCAGTGCGCGGGGCGACAACGGGGAGCTGTTTTTT. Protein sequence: CAISARGDNGELFF.

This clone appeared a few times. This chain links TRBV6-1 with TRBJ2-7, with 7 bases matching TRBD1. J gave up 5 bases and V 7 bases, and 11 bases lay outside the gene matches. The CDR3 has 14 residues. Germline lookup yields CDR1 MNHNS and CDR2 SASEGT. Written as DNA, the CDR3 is TGTGCCAGCAAAAAAAAACAGGGGCGTAACGAGCAGTACTTC. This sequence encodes CASKKKQGRNEQYF.

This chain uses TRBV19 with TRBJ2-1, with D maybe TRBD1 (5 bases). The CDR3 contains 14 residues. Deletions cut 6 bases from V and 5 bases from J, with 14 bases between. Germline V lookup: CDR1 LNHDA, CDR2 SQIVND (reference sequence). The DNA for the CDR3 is TGTGCCAGTAGGGTCGGACAAACTAACAATGAGCAGTTCTTC. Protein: CASRVGQTNNEQFF.

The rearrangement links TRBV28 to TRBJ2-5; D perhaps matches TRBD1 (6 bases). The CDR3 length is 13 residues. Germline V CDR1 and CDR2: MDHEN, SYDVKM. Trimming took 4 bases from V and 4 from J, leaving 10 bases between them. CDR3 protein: CASSSGQLETQYF. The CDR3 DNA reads TGTGCCAGCAGTTCCGGACAGCTAGAGACCCAGTACTTC.

The CDR3 is CASIGGDLAGGLGEQFF. CDR3 nucleotide sequence: TGTGCCAGCATTGGTGGAGACCTAGCGGGGGGTCTGGGTGAGCAGTTCTTC. The V and J genes are TRBV7-2 and TRBJ2-1, with 11 bases lining up with TRBD2. The CDR3 length is 17 residues. Per the germline V gene, CDR1 is SGHTA and CDR2 is FQGNSA. The V and J ends lost 7 bases and 9 bases, in that order; junction bases with no gene match: 17.

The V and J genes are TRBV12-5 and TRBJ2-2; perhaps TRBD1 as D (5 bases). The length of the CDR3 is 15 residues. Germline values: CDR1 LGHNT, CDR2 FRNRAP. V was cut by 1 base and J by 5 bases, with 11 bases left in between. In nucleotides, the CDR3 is TGTGCTAGTGGTTTGGGGCAGGGAATGACCGGGGAGCTGTTTTTT. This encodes CASGLGQGMTGELFF.

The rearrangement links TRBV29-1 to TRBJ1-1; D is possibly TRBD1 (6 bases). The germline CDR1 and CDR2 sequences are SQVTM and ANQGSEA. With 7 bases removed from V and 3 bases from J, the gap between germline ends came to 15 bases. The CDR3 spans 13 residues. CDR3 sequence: CSALRGDYTEAFF. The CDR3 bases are TGCAGCGCCCTCAGGGGCGACTACACTGAAGCTTTCTTT.